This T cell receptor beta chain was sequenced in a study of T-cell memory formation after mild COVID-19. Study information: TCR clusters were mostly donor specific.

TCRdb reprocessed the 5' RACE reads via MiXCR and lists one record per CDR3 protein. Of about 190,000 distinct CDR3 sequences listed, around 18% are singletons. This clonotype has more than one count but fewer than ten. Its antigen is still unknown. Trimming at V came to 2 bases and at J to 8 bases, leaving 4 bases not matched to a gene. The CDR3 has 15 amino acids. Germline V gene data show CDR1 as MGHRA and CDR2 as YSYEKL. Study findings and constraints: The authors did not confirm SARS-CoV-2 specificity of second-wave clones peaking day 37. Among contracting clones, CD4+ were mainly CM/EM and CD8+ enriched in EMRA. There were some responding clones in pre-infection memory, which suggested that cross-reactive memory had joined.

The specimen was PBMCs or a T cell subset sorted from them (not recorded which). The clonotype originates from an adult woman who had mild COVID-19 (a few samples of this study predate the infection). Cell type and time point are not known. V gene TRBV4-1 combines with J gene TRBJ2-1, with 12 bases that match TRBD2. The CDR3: CASSQRLAGDHEQFF. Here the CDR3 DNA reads TGCGCCAGCAGCCAACGACTAGCGGGGGATCATGAGCAGTTCTTC.